The T cell receptor beta chain described here comes from a study of cytomegalovirus exposure and HLA in healthy donors. At the level of the study: It was reported in a later analysis that the same platform had been used for the 120 or so validation repertoires as for the 550 to 750 first-cohort repertoires. Regarding the study as a whole: Associated with cytomegalovirus, according to the listing, were around 170 TCR beta chains.

In the case of this clone: Its cognate antigen is unknown.

The CDR3 spans 13 residues. Germline V gene data show CDR1 as PRHDT and CDR2 as FYEKMQ (reference sequence). V lost 1 base and J 6 bases, leaving 6 bases between the germline ends. Sequenced by immunoSEQ multiplex PCR; TCRdb stores in-frame clones only, minus some. This table holds 110,000 or so clones, approximately 88% found once. The chain employs TRBV13 and TRBJ1-4; D unclear. What was sequenced was PBMCs. The clonotype originates from a man younger than 35 in good health and CMV-seronegative. The CDR3 loop reads CASSLAFDEKLFF. Here the CDR3 DNA reads TGTGCCAGCAGCTTAGCGTTCGATGAAAAACTGTTTTTT.